Below are 27 T cell receptor delta chains sequenced from a single sample in a study of delta chains in infants with herpesvirus infections. Gamma-chain- and delta-chain-specific primers converted PBMC RNA into TCR cDNA. TCRdb re-identified clones in the RT-PCR reads via CATT. The sample comprises about 210 delta-chain clones, roughly an eighth of which are singletons, and about 42% rests with the top ten. Sequencing was performed on peripheral blood, taken at time point 1 of longitudinal follow-up. The receptors come from a human donor who was a Ugandan infant, either HIV-exposed or HIV-unexposed (not recorded which).

This clone was counted a few times. With only one base between it and a far larger clone, this is likely a read error. In the same sample, other DNA sequences code for this CDR3. The V gene is TRAV23/DV6, the J gene TRDJ1, with TRDD3 matching 11 bases. CDR1 NTAFDY and CDR2 IRPDVSE come from the germline V gene (reference sequence). The CDR3 loop spans 22 amino acids. The CDR3 here is CAVSPFLSLGDTPAQYTDKLIF. The CDR3 DNA is TGTGCCGTGTCCCCATTCCTTTCTTTGGGGGATACGCCCGCCCAGTACACCGATAAACTTATCTTT.

For this clone: The protein that TCRdb holds for this DNA derives from a much larger clone and differs from the translated DNA at residue 13, which likely indicates a read error; the protein shown here is translated from the DNA. This chain uses TRDV1 with TRDJ1; D unclear. There are 18 residues in the CDR3. In germline, CDR1 is TSWWSYY, CDR2 QGS. Trimming shortened V by 5 bases and J by 8 bases, and 30 bases separated the two germline ends. The CDR3 sequence: CALGNTKTVPTYGSKLIF. The DNA of the CDR3 is TGTGCTCTTGGGAACACCAAAACCGTTCCAACGTACGGGTCAAAACTCATCTTT.

This clone was observed a single time. The DNA is left out, because the CDR3 cannot be placed on it with certainty; the CDR3 is given as TCRdb lists it. The chain recombines TRAV29/DV5 with TRDJ1; the listed D gene, TRDD3, was not tested against the DNA. The CDR3 extends over 26 residues, inclusive of both ends. Germline CDR1 is NSMFDY and CDR2 is ISSIKDK. This CDR3 reads CSVLLCSSRPSKAYWGYAPYTDKLIF.

As regards this clone: Translating this DNA gives a protein that differs at residue 12 from the TCRdb one, which belongs to a much larger clone; a read error is likely, and the protein shown is this translation. The V call is TRDV1, the J call TRDJ1; 9 bases map to TRDD3. V shed 0 bases, J shed 10 bases, and the junction held 15 bases outside the gene matches. This CDR3 spans 17 amino acids. The germline V gene encodes CDR1 TSWWSYY and CDR2 QGS. CDR3 sequence (DNA): TGTGCTCTTGGGGAACTCGACCTCACTGGGGGAGTTGGCGGACTCATCTTT. Its protein product is CALGELDLTGGVGGLIF.

This clone was detected a few times. A clone one base away is much larger, so this may be a read error. The chain uses TRDV2 and TRDJ1, with TRDD3 identical over 9 bases. The CDR3 is 13 amino acids. Germline V lookup: CDR1 GEAIGNYY, CDR2 EKD. V lost 3 bases to trimming and J lost 5 bases; unmatched junction nucleotides: 3. CDR3 sequence: CACDYWGSDKLIF. Written as DNA, the CDR3 is TGTGCCTGTGACTACTGGGGGAGTGATAAACTCATCTTT.

This clone was detected only a few times. TCRdb's entry gives the protein of a much larger clone, which mismatches this DNA's translation at residue 9, likely from a read error; the protein reported here is translated from the DNA. The chain has TRAV38-2/DV8 and TRDJ1; 8 nucleotides match TRDD3. Germline V gene lookup returns CDR1 TSESDYY and CDR2 QEAYKQQN. With V trimmed by 4 bases and J by 0 bases, 5 bases remained unmatched. The length of the CDR3 is 15 residues. CDR3 DNA sequence: TGTGCTTATAGGGGTACTGGGGGGCACACCGATAAACTCATCTTT. Its translation: CAYRGTGGHTDKLIF.

This clone was counted between two and nine times. A far larger clone lies a single base away; this is likely a read error. The sample has other DNA sequences that encode this CDR3 too. This chain links TRDV1 with TRDJ1, with 10 bases that match TRDD3. This CDR3 spans 17 amino acids. Germline V gene data show CDR1 as TSWWSYY and CDR2 as QGS. J lost 10 bases, V lost 0 bases, and 14 bases had no gene match. The CDR3 nucleotides read TGTGCTCTTGGGGAACTCGACCTTACTGGGGGATTTGGCGGACTCATCTTT. It is translated as CALGELDLTGGFGGLIF.

Within the sample, this clone is hyperexpanded (1% or more). The sample carries other DNA sequences with the same CDR3. The chain recombines TRDV1 with TRDJ1; 7 bases map to TRDD3. V shed 5 bases and J 0 bases; nucleotides not matched to a gene: 24. This CDR3 contains 21 residues. The germline V gene has CDR1 TSWWSYY and CDR2 QGS. CDR3 DNA sequence: TGTGCTCTTGGGTTCTCGGTCCCGACTGGGGTGGCCGACGGTTACACCGATAAACTCATCTTT. Its translation is CALGFSVPTGVADGYTDKLIF.

This clone was counted a few times. TCRdb has a much larger clone's protein, which differs at residue 12 from the translation of this DNA, likely because of a read error; what is shown is the protein translated from the DNA. This sequence joins TRDV1 and TRDJ1; unclear D gene. Germline V gene data show CDR1 as TSWWSYY and CDR2 as QGS. This CDR3 has 18 residues. V lost 5 bases, J lost 8 bases, and 30 bases lay in between. CDR3 loop: CALGNTKTVPTCWSKLIF. The CDR3 DNA follows: TGTGCTCTTGGGAACACCAAAACCGTTCCAACGTGCTGGTCAAAACTCATCTTT.

This clone was found a few times. This likely traces to a read error, being one base from a far larger clone. The rearrangement uses TRAV23/DV6 and TRDJ1; 9 nucleotides line up with TRDD3. The CDR3 length is 22 residues. Germline assignment: CDR1 NTAFDY and CDR2 IRPDVSE (reference sequence). The CDR3 nucleotides are TGTGCCGTGTCCCCATTCCTTTCTTTGGGGGATATGCCCGCCCAGTACACCGATAAACTCATCTTT. This encodes CAVSPFLSLGDMPAQYTDKLIF.

By its share, this clone is hyperexpanded (1% or more). Other DNA sequences of this sample code for an identical CDR3. This chain links TRDV1 with TRDJ1, with 8 bases fitting TRDD3. The V gene's germline CDR1 is TSWWSYY and CDR2 QGS. This CDR3 is built from 19 residues. The V gene end was trimmed by 0 bases and the J gene end by 2 bases; junction bases not matched to a gene: 14. DNA for the CDR3: TGTGCTCTTGGGGAACTCCGCTCACCCCTGGGGGAATTAACCGATAAACTCATCTTT. As protein: CALGELRSPLGELTDKLIF.

In regard to this clone: A much larger clonotype is one base distant, so this may be a read error. The sample holds other DNA sequences that translate to the same CDR3. The rearrangement joins TRDV1 to TRDJ1; 9 positions match TRDD3. This CDR3 region has 24 residues. V lost 2 bases and J lost 0; bases outside the gene matches: 28. Germline lookup yields CDR1 TSWWSYY and CDR2 QGS. The CDR3 spells CALGENRGIPSSWGIRRDTDKLIF. The CDR3 DNA sequence: TGTGCTCTTGGGGAAAATCGGGGTATACCATCGAGCTGGGGGATCCGAAGGGACACCGATAAACTCATCTTT.

This clone was counted a few times. One base separates it from a far larger clone, so it is likely a read error. The sample carries other DNA sequences with the same CDR3. The CDR3 is CAATHSTLGDKWGGKLIF. The CDR3 coding sequence is TGTGCAGCAACCCATTCTACACTGGGGGATAAATGGGGAGGTAAACTCATTTTT. This sequence joins TRAV29/DV5 and TRDJ1, with 11 bases identical to TRDD3. From germline, CDR1 is NSMFDY and CDR2 ISSIKDK. This CDR3 is 18 amino acids long. The full variable domain, its missing parts supplied by reference TRAV29/DV5 and TRDJ1, is DQQVKQNSPSLSVQEGRISILNCDYTNSMFDYFLWYKKYPAEGPTFLISISSIKDKNEDGRFTVFLNKSAKHLSLHIVPSQPGDSAVYFCAATHSTLGDKWGGKLIFGKGTRVTVEP.

This clone was seen only a few times. Only one base separates this from a far larger clonotype, so it likely reflects a read error. Other DNA sequences in the sample encode the same CDR3. The chain has TRDV2 and TRDJ1; TRDD3 matches 9 bases. Germline-derived CDR1 and CDR2 are GEAIGNYY and EKD. V gave up 2 bases and J gave up 0 bases; unmatched junction bases: 6. CDR3 length equals 16 residues. CDR3: CACDILGDTYTDKLIF. Here the CDR3 DNA reads TGTGCCTGTGACATACTCGGGGATACGTACACCGATAAACTCATCTTT.

On this clone itself: The protein in TCRdb stems from a much larger clone and differs at residue 12 from this DNA's translation, likely a read error; here the protein is translated from the DNA. The chain couples TRDV1 to TRDJ1; TRDD3 matches at 8 bases. The germline gives CDR1 TSWWSYY, CDR2 QGS. The CDR3 totals 15 residues. CDR3 bases: TGTGCTCTTGGGGCACTGGGGGTTTACACCGATAGACTCATCTTT. Translating gives CALGALGVYTDRLIF.

Relative to its sample, this clone is hyperexpanded. Other DNA sequences of this sample code for an identical CDR3. This chain connects TRDV2 to TRDJ3, with 11 bases fitting TRDD3. Germline CDR1 is GEAIGNYY and CDR2 is EKD. The length of the CDR3 is 18 residues. The J segment lost 0 bases and the V segment lost 2 bases, leaving 2 bases of the junction unmatched. The CDR3 is CACDILGDSSWDTRQMFF. CDR3 nucleotide sequence: TGTGCCTGTGACATACTGGGGGATAGCTCCTGGGACACCCGACAGATGTTTTTC.

This clone ranks as large (0.1 to 1%). This chain links TRDV1 with TRDJ2; TRDD2 might be the D (8 bases). Germline values: CDR1 TSWWSYY, CDR2 QGS. Trimming took off 1 base at V and 9 bases at J, with 27 bases between the two ends. The CDR3 totals 19 residues. CDR3 in DNA: TGTGCTCTTGGGGAACGCCACTTCCTACCATCGGGGATATGTCCACAACTCTTCTTT. It is translated as CALGERHFLPSGICPQLFF.

This clone has more than one count but fewer than ten. The protein given by TCRdb reflects a much larger clone and differs at residue 9 from this DNA's translation, likely from a read error; the protein shown is the DNA's translation. This chain links TRDV2 with TRDJ3, with 11 bases fitting TRDD3. The CDR3 runs 18 residues. Losses at the gene ends were 2 bases for V and 0 bases for J; bases not matched to a gene: 2. In germline, CDR1 is GEAIGNYY, CDR2 EKD. The CDR3 loop reads CACDILGDNSWDTRQMFF. CDR3 nucleotide sequence: TGTGCCTGTGACATACTGGGGGATAACTCCTGGGACACCCGACAGATGTTTTTC.

This clone turned up a few times. One base separates it from a far larger clone, so it is likely a read error. This sample also contains other DNA sequences that code for the same CDR3. This chain connects TRDV2 to TRDJ3, with 12 bases that match TRDD3. The germline V gene encodes CDR1 GEAIGNYY and CDR2 EKD. Trimming at V came to 0 bases and at J to 5 bases, leaving 10 bases not matched to a gene. This CDR3 spans 20 amino acids. CDR3 loop: CACDTGGLGDTSGDTRQMFF. The CDR3, as DNA: TGTGCCTGTGACACCGGAGGGCTGGGGGATACGTCCGGGGACACCCGACAGATGTTTTTC.

The chain carries TRDV2 and TRDJ2; 12 bases map to TRDD3. Unmatched junction bases numbered 16, after V lost 0 bases and J lost 0 bases. This CDR3 contains 22 residues. CDR1 is GEAIGNYY, CDR2 EKD, per germline. CDR3 protein: CACDTGGLGDTEPPSLTAQLFF. The CDR3 coding sequence is TGTGCCTGTGACACCGGAGGACTGGGGGATACAGAGCCCCCTTCTTTGACAGCACAACTCTTCTTT.

Concerning this clone: The translation of this DNA and the TCRdb protein of a much larger clone differ at residue 7, probably owing to a read error; the protein shown here is translated from the DNA. The rearrangement joins TRDV2 to TRDJ3; TRDD3 matches 10 bases. The V segment lost 0 bases and the J segment 0 bases; nucleotides outside the gene matches: 4. There are 19 residues in the CDR3. The germline V gene has CDR1 GEAIGNYY and CDR2 EKD. CDR3 nucleotide sequence: TGTGCCTGTGACACCGTGGGGGATACCAACTCCTGGGACACCCGACAGATGTTTTTC. It is translated as CACDTVGDTNSWDTRQMFF.

This clone is hyperexpanded in the sample. Other DNA sequences in this sample translate to the same CDR3. V usage is TRAV23/DV6 and J usage is TRDJ1; 11 nucleotides match TRDD3. Germline assignment: CDR1 NTAFDY and CDR2 IRPDVSE (reference sequence). This CDR3 has 22 residues. In DNA form, the CDR3 reads TGTGCCGTGTCCCCATTCCTTTCTTTGGGGGATACGCCCGCCCAGTACACCGATAAACTCATCTTT. This translates into CAVSPFLSLGDTPAQYTDKLIF.

With regard to this clone: The protein TCRdb gives is from a much larger clone and does not agree with this DNA's translation at residue 14, likely a read error; the protein shown here comes from the DNA. V and J are TRDV1 and TRDJ1; TRDD3 matches 10 bases. Trimming removed 3 bases from V and 1 base from J; junction bases left unmatched: 23. This CDR3 region has 22 residues. From germline, CDR1 is TSWWSYY and CDR2 QGS. The CDR3 reads CALGDPPMRRTGGCLATDKLIF. DNA of the CDR3: TGTGCTCTTGGGGACCCCCCAATGCGCCGTACTGGGGGATGCCTCGCCACCGATAAACTCATCTTT.

This clone has only a few counts. TCRdb pairs this DNA with a much larger clone's protein that differs at residue 6, likely a read error; the protein shown was translated from the DNA. This sequence joins TRAV38-2/DV8 and TRDJ1, with 8 nucleotides matching TRDD3. The germline gives CDR1 TSESDYY, CDR2 QEAYKQQN. The CDR3 totals 22 residues. The CDR3 protein is CAALINLQLWGMAGTYTDKLIF. For the CDR3, the DNA is TGTGCGGCACTAATTAATCTTCAATTGTGGGGGATGGCGGGGACGTACACCGATAAACTCATCTTT.

This clone counts as large (0.1 to 1%). The genes are TRDV2 and TRDJ3; 7 bases fit TRDD3. V lost 0 bases and J lost 0; bases outside the gene matches: 7. The germline gives CDR1 GEAIGNYY, CDR2 EKD. This CDR3 contains 19 residues. CDR3 region: CACDTVRDTNSWDTRQMFF. CDR3 sequence (DNA): TGTGCCTGTGACACCGTGAGGGATACCAACTCCTGGGACACCCGACAGATGTTTTTC.

Judged by abundance, this clone is hyperexpanded (1% or more). The sample has other DNA sequences that encode this CDR3 too. The genes are TRDV1 and TRDJ1, with TRDD3 matching over 10 bases. Germline CDR1 and CDR2: TSWWSYY and QGS. The length of the CDR3 is 17 residues. V was clipped by 0 bases and J by 10 bases; unmatched bases: 14. The CDR3 sequence: CALGELDLTGGFGGLIF. CDR3 bases: TGTGCTCTTGGGGAACTCGACCTCACTGGGGGATTTGGCGGACTCATCTTT.

In its sample, this clone ranks as large (0.1 to 1%). V is TRDV1 and J is TRDJ2; the match to TRDD3 covers 8 bases. V shed 0 bases and J 3 bases; nucleotides not matched to a gene: 15. From germline, CDR1 is TSWWSYY and CDR2 QGS. The CDR3 contains 20 residues. The CDR3 region is CALGELGFSLTGGLTAQLFF. The CDR3 coding sequence is TGTGCTCTTGGGGAACTGGGATTTTCCCTTACTGGGGGGCTGACAGCACAACTCTTCTTT.